The clone carrying this TCR beta chain was seen repeatedly, ten times or more. The CDR3 extends over 17 amino acids. Germline CDR1 GTSNPN, CDR2 SVGIG (reference sequence). The V and J ends lost 3 bases and 6 bases, in that order; junction bases with no gene match: 14. Patients counted as stable if ophthalmopathy did not develop within 18 months. RNA transcripts provided the source from which TCR beta CDR3 regions were amplified. The TCR CDR3 was amplified in a first-round RT-PCR using the HTBI primer set. Each CDR3 protein gets one entry after TCRdb re-called the multiplex PCR reads with MiXCR. The sample holds fewer than 550,000 distinct CDR3 sequences, around 16% seen once. The record originates from a study of T cells in Graves' hyperthyroidism and ophthalmopathy. Turning to the study itself: Peripheral blood was secured at the point of initial diagnosis, before any treatment.

The genes are TRBV30 and TRBJ2-1; the match to TRBD1 covers 10 bases. The source material was blood. The receptor comes from a woman aged 18-29 years with Graves' hyperthyroidism. The CDR3 loop is CAWRGVRRQGAVNEQFF. CDR3 DNA sequence: TGTGCCTGGAGAGGGGTGAGGCGACAGGGGGCGGTCAATGAGCAGTTCTTC.